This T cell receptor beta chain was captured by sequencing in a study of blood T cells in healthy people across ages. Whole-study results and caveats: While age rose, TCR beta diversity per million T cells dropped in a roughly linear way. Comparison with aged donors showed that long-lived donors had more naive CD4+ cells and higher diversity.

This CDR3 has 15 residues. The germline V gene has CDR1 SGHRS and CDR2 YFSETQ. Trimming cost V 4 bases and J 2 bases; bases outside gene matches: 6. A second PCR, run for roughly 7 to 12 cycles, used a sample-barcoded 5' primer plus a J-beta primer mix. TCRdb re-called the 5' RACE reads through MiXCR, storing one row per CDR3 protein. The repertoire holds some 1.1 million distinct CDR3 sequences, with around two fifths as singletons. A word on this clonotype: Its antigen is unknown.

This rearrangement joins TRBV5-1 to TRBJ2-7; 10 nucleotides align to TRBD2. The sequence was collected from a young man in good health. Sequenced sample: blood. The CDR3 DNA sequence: TGCGCCAGCAGCCCCCAACTAGCGGGACCCTACGAGCAGTACTTC. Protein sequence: CASSPQLAGPYEQYF.